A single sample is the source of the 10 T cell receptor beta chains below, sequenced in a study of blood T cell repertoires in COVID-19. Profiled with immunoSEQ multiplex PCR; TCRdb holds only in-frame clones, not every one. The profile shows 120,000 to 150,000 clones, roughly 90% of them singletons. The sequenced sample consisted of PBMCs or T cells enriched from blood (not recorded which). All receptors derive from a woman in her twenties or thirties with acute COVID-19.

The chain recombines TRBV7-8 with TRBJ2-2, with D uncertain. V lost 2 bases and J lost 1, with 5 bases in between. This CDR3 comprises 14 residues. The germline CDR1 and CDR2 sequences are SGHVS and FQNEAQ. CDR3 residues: CASSLTGNTGELFF. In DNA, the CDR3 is TGTGCCAGCAGCTTAACTGGGAACACCGGGGAGCTGTTTTTT.

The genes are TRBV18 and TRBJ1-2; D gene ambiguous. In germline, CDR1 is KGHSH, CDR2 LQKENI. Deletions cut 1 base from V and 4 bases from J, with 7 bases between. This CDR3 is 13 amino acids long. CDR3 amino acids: CASSPQETYGYTF. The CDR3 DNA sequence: TGTGCCAGCTCACCACAGGAGACCTATGGCTACACCTTC.

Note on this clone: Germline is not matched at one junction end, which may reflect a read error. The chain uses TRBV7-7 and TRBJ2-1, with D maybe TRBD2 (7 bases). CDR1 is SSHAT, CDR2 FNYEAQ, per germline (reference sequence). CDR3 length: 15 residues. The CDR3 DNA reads TGTGCTAGCAGCCTGGGGGGGGCAGCATTCAATGAGCAGTTCTTC. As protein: CASSLGGAAFNEQFF. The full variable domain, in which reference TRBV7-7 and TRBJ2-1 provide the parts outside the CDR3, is GAGVSQSPRYKVTKRGQDVTLRCDPISSHATLYWYQQALGQGPEFLTYFNYEAQPDKSGLPSDRFSAERPEGSISTLTIQRTEQRDSAMYRCASSLGGAAFNEQFFGPGTRLTVL.

The CDR3 here is CASSDRGLDGYTF. The CDR3, as DNA: TGTGCCAGCAGCGACAGGGGGCTCGATGGCTACACCTTC. This sequence joins TRBV28 and TRBJ1-2; 10 positions match TRBD1. The V and J ends lost 6 bases and 6 bases, in that order; junction bases with no gene match: 4. CDR1 MDHEN and CDR2 SYDVKM come from the germline V gene. This CDR3 region has 13 residues.

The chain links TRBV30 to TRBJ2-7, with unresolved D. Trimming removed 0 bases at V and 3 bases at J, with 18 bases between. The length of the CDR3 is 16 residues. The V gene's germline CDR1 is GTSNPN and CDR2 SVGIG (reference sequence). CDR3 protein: CAWSVPPPGPYYEQYF. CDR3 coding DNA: TGTGCCTGGAGTGTACCCCCCCCTGGTCCCTACTACGAGCAGTACTTC.

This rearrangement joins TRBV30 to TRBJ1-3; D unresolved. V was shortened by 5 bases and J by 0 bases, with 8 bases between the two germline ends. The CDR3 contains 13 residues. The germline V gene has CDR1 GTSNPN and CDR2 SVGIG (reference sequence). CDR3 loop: CAWDNVSGNTIYF. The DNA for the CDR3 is TGTGCCTGGGACAATGTCTCTGGAAACACCATATATTTT.

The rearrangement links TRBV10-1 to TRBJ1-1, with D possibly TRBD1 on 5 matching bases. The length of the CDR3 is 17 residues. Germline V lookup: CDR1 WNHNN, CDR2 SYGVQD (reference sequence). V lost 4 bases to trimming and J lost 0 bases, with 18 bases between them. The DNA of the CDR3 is TGCGCCAGCAGTGTGACAGACGACGCCAAGATGAACACTGAAGCTTTCTTT. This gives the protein CASSVTDDAKMNTEAFF.

This chain's CDR3 is CASSRRKRGLAVYEQYF. CDR3 coding DNA: TGTGCCAGCAGTCGCCGAAAGCGGGGACTAGCGGTCTACGAGCAGTACTTC. The chain is built from TRBV2 and TRBJ2-7; 11 nucleotides line up with TRBD2. The ends lost 5 bases at V and 3 bases at J; junction bases unmatched: 12. Germline values: CDR1 SNHLY, CDR2 FYNNEI. This CDR3 is 17 amino acids long.

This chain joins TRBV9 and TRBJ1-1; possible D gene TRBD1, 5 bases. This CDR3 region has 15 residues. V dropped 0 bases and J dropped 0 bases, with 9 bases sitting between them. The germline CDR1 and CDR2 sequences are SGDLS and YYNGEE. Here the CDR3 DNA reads TGTGCCAGCAGCGTAGACCGGGGGTTGAACACTGAAGCTTTCTTT. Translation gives CASSVDRGLNTEAFF.

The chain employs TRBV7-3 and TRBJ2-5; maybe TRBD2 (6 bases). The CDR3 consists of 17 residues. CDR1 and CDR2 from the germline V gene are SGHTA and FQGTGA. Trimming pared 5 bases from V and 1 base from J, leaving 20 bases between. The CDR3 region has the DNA TGTGCCAGCAGCCCCGGGACCCTGGGAGGTTCCCAAGAGACCCAGTACTTC. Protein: CASSPGTLGGSQETQYF.